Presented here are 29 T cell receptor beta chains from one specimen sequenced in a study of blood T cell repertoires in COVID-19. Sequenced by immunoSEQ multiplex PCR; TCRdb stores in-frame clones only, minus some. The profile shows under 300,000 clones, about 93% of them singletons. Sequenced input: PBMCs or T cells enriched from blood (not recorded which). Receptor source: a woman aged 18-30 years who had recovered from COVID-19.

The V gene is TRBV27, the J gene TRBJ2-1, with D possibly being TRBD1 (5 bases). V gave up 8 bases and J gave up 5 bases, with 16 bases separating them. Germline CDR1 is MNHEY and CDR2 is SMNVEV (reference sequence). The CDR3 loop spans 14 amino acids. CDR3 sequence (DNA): TGTGCCAGCGGATACCTACAGGTAAACAATGAGCAGTTCTTC. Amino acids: CASGYLQVNNEQFF.

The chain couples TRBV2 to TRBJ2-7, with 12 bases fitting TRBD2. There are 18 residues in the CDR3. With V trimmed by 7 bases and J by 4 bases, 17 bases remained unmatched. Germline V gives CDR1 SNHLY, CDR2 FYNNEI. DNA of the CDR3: TGTGCCAGCATCCCTCTAGCGGGAGGGGTCCTACTTCCGTACGAGCAGTACTTC. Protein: CASIPLAGGVLLPYEQYF.

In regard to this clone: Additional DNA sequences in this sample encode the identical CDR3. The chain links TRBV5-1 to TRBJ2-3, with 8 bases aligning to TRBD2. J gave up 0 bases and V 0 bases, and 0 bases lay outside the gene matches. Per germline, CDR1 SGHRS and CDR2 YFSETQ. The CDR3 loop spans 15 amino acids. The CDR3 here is CASSLAGGSTDTQYF. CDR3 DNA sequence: TGCGCCAGCAGCTTGGCGGGGGGGAGCACAGATACGCAGTATTTT. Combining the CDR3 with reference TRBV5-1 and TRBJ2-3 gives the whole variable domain KAGVTQTPRYLIKTRGQQVTLSCSPISGHRSVSWYQQTPGQGLQFLFEYFSETQRNKGNFPGRFSGRQFSNSRSEMNVSTLELGDSALYLCASSLAGGSTDTQYFGPGTRLTVL.

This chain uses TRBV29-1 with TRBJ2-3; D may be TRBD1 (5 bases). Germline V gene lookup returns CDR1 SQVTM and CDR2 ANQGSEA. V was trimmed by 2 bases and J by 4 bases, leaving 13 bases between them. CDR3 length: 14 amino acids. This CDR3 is CSVERGAGSDTQYF. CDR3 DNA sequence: TGCAGCGTTGAAAGGGGCGCAGGATCAGATACGCAGTATTTT.

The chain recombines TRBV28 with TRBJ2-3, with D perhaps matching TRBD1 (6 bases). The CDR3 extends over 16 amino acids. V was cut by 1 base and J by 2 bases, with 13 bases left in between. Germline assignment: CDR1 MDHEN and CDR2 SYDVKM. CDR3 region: CASSLFSGTSTDTQYF. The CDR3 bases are TGTGCCAGCAGTTTATTCTCCGGGACATCCACAGATACGCAGTATTTT.

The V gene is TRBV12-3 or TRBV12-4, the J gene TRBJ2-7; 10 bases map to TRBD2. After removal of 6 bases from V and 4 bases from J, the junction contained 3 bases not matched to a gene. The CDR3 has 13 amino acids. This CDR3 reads CASSSSGGYEQYF. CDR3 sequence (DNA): TGTGCCAGCAGCAGTAGCGGGGGGTACGAGCAGTACTTC.

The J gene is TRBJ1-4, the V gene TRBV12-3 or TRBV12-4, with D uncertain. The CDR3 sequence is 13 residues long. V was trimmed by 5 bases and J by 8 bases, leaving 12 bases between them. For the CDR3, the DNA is TGTGCCAGCAGTCTAGGCCTCAGAGAAAAACTGTTTTTT. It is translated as CASSLGLREKLFF.

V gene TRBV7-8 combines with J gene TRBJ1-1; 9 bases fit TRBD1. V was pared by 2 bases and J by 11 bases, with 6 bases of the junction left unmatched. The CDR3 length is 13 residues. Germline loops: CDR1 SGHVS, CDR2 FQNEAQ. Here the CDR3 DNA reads TGTGCCAGCAGCTTAACACAGGGGGCGAGGGCTTTCTTT. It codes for CASSLTQGARAFF.

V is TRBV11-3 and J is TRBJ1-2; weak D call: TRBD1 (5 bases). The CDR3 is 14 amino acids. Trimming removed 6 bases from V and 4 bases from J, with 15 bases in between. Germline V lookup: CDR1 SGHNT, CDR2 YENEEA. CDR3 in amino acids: CASSRQKVAYGYTF. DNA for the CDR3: TGTGCCAGCAGTCGACAGAAAGTTGCCTATGGCTACACCTTC.

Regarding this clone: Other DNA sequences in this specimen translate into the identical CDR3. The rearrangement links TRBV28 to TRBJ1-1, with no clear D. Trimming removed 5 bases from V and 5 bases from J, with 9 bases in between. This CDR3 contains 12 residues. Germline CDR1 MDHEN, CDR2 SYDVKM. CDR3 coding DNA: TGTGCCAGCAGTACGGAGAATACTGAAGCTTTCTTT. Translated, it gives CASSTENTEAFF.

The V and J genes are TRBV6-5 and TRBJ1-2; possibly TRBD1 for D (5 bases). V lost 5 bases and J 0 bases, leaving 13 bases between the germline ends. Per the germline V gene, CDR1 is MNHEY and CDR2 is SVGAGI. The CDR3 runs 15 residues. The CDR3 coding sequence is TGTGCCAGCAGTCTCGGGGGAACCGCTAACTATGGCTACACCTTC. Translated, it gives CASSLGGTANYGYTF.

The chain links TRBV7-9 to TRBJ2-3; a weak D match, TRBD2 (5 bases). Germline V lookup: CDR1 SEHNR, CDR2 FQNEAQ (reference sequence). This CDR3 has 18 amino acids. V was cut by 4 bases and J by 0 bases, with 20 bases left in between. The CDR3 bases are TGTGCCAGCAGCTATGGAGCGGTGACTGTTACTAGCACAGATACGCAGTATTTT. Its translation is CASSYGAVTVTSTDTQYF.

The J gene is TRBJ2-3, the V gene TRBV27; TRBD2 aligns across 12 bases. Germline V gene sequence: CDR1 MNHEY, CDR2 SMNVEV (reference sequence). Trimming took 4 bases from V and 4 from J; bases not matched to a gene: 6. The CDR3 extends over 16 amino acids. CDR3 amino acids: CASSSRTSGVSDTQYF. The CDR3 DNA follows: TGTGCCAGCAGTTCTAGGACTAGCGGGGTATCAGATACGCAGTATTTT.

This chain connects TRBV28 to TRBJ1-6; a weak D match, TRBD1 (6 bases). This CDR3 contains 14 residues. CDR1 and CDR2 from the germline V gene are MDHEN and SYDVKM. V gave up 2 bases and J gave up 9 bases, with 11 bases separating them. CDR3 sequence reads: CASSLHRDGSPLHF. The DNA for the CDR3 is TGTGCCAGCAGTTTACACAGGGACGGTTCACCCCTCCACTTT.

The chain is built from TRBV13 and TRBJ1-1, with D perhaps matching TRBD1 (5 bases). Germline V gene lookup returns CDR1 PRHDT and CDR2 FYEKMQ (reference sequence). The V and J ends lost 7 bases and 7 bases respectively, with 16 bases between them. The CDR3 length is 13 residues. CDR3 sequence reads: CASTLVPGGEAFF. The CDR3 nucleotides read TGTGCCAGCACCCTCGTGCCGGGGGGTGAAGCTTTCTTT. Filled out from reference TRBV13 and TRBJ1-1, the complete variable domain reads AAGVIQSPRHLIKEKRETATLKCYPIPRHDTVYWYQQGPGQDPQFLISFYEKMQSDKGSIPDRFSAQQFSDYHSELNMSSLELGDSALYFCASTLVPGGEAFFGQGTRLTVV.

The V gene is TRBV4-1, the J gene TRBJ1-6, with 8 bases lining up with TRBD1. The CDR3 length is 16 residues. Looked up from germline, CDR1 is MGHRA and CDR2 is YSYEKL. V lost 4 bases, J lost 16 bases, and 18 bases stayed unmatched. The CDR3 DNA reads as TGCGCCAGCAGCCTCCTACCGCAGGGGGCTGGTATTGCGCTCCACTTT. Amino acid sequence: CASSLLPQGAGIALHF.

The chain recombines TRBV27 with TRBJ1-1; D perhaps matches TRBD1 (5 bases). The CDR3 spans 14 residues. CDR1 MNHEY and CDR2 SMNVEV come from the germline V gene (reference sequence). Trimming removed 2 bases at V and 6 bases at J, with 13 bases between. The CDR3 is CASSLTPGRAEAFF. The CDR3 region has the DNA TGTGCCAGCAGTTTAACCCCAGGGAGGGCTGAAGCTTTCTTT.

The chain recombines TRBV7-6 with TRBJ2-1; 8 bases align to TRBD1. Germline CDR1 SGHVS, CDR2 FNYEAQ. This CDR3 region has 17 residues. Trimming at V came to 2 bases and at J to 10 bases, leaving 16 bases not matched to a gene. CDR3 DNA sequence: TGTGCCAGCAGCTTATTAGGGACGGTCAGGGGGCCAGAAGAGCAGTTCTTC. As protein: CASSLLGTVRGPEEQFF.

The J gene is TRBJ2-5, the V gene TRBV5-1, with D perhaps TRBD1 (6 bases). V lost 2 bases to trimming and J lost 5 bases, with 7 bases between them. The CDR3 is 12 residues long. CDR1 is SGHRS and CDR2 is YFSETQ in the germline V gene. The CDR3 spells CASSFQGETQYF. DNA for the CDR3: TGCGCCAGCAGCTTTCAGGGGGAGACCCAGTACTTC.

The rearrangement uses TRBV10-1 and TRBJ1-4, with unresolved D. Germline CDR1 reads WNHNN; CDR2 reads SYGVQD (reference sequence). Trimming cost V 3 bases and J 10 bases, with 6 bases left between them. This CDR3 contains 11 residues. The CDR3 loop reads CASSEGGKLFF. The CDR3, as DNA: TGCGCCAGCAGTGAAGGCGGAAAACTGTTTTTT.

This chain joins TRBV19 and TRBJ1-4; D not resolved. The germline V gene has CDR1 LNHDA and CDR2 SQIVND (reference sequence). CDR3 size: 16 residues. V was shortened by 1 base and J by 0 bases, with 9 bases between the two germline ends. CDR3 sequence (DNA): TGTGCCAGTAGTATAGTCACGGGAGCAACTAATGAAAAACTGTTTTTT. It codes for CASSIVTGATNEKLFF.

CDR3 sequence reads: CASSLSGEDTQYF. In DNA form, the CDR3 reads TGTGCCAGCAGCTTGTCGGGGGAAGATACGCAGTATTTT. This chain joins TRBV5-5 and TRBJ2-3, with TRBD2 as a possible D gene (6 bases). The ends were cut back, 1 base at V and 5 bases at J, with 8 bases in the middle. The CDR3 totals 13 residues. Germline V gene sequence: CDR1 SGHKS, CDR2 YYEKEE (reference sequence).

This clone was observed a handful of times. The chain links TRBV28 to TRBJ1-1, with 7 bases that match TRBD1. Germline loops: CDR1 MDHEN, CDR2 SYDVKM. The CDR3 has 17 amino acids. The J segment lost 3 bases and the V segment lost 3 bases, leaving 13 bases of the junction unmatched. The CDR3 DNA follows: TGTGCCAGCAGTTTTGGTCTTCTCCGAACAGGGGACACTGAAGCTTTCTTT. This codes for CASSFGLLRTGDTEAFF.

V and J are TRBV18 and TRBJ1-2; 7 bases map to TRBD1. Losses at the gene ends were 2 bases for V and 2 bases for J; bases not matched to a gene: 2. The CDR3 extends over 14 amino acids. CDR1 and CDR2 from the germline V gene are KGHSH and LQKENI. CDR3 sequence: CASSPTGQNYGYTF. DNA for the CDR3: TGTGCCAGCTCACCAACGGGACAGAACTATGGCTACACCTTC.

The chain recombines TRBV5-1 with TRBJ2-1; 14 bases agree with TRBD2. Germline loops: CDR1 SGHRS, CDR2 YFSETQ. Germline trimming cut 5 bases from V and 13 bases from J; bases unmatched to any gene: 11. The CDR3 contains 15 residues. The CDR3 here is CASRPGLAGAYPQFF. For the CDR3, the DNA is TGCGCCAGCAGGCCGGGACTAGCGGGGGCATACCCCCAGTTCTTC.

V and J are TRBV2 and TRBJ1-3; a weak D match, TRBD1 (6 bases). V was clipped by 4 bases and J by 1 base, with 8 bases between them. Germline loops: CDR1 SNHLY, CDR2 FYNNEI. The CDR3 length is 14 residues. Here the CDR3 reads CASSVGQSGNTIYF. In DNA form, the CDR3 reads TGTGCCAGCAGTGTAGGACAGTCTGGAAACACCATATATTTT.

The CDR3 loop is CSASPNLGQAQEAFF. Here the CDR3 DNA reads TGCAGTGCTAGTCCCAACCTCGGACAGGCCCAAGAAGCTTTCTTT. The chain is built from TRBV20-1 and TRBJ1-1; the match to TRBD1 covers 7 bases. The CDR3 is 15 residues long. With V trimmed by 3 bases and J by 8 bases, 15 bases remained unmatched. Germline loops: CDR1 DFQATT, CDR2 SNEGSKA (reference sequence).

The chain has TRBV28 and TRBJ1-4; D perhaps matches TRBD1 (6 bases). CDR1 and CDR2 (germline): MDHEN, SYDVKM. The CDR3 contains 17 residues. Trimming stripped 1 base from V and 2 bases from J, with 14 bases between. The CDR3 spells CASSLFRGARTNEKLFF. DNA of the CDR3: TGTGCCAGCAGTTTATTTCGGGGGGCGCGGACTAATGAAAAACTGTTTTTT.

CDR3 in amino acids: CSVGVIGERVGEAFF. The CDR3 coding sequence is TGCAGCGTTGGAGTCATAGGAGAGAGGGTAGGTGAAGCTTTCTTT. The chain employs TRBV29-1 and TRBJ1-1; D gene uncertain. Germline-derived CDR1 and CDR2 are SQVTM and ANQGSEA. The CDR3 spans 15 residues. V was cut by 4 bases and J by 7 bases, with 22 bases left in between.